This T cell receptor (beta chain) appears in the sequencing data of a study of blood T cell repertoires in COVID-19. The method was immunoSEQ multiplex PCR; TCRdb's version includes in-frame clones alone and lacks a portion of them. The sample lists about 200,000 clones, around four fifths occurring once. The V end was cut by 2 bases, the J end by 1 base, with 8 bases between. The CDR3 is 14 residues long. Germline CDR1 reads MDHEN; CDR2 reads SYDVKM. The chain employs TRBV28 and TRBJ1-1, with D perhaps TRBD1 (5 bases). Sequenced: peripheral blood. This clonotype was sampled from a human donor in a cohort sampled during active COVID-19. The CDR3 spells CASSLPGGNTEAFF. CDR3 nucleotides: TGTGCCAGCAGTTTACCGGGGGGGAACACTGAAGCTTTCTTT.